A selection of T cell receptor beta chains follows, all from one sample in a study of blood T cell repertoires in COVID-19. TCRdb's table, derived via immunoSEQ multiplex PCR, lists solely in-frame clones and lacks some. Of 350,000 to 450,000 clones listed, around 86% are singletons. The sample taken for sequencing was PBMCs or T cells enriched from blood (not recorded which). These receptors all come from a woman between 50 and 59 years old who had recovered from COVID-19. The CDR3 runs from the conserved cysteine through the conserved F or W. D genes are given only for firm matches. Not all rows give a size; the values are once, few, many and, for expanded clones, a class.

CDR3nt: TGTGCCAGCAGCCAAGGAGGTGACACCGGGGAGCTGTTTTTT; CDR3aa: CASSQGGDTGELFF; v_gene: TRBV3-1/TRBV3-2; j_gene: TRBJ2-2; len: 14; abundance: -; d_gene: -
CDR3nt: TGTGCCAGCAGCGACCCCCATCGGGGGTCGAACACTGAAGCTTTCTTT; CDR3aa: CASSDPHRGSNTEAFF; v_gene: TRBV6-2/TRBV6-3; j_gene: TRBJ1-1; len: 16; abundance: -; d_gene: -
CDR3nt: TGTGCCAGCTCACCTTCTTCCTCGGTTAACTATGGCTACACCTTC; CDR3aa: CASSPSSSVNYGYTF; v_gene: TRBV18; j_gene: TRBJ1-2; len: 15; abundance: few; d_gene: -
CDR3nt: TGTGCCAGCAGTTTAGGGAGTCCTAACTATGGCTACACCTTC; CDR3aa: CASSLGSPNYGYTF; v_gene: TRBV27; j_gene: TRBJ1-2; len: 14; abundance: -; d_gene: -
CDR3nt: TGTGCCAGCATCGAGCACGCAGTATTTCGGAGCTCCTACAATGAGCAGTTCTTC; CDR3aa: CASIEHAVFRSSYNEQFF; v_gene: TRBV2; j_gene: TRBJ2-1; len: 18; abundance: -; d_gene: -
CDR3nt: TGTGCCACCCTAAAGGCGGGGAATTATGGCTACACCTTC; CDR3aa: CATLKAGNYGYTF; v_gene: TRBV6-5; j_gene: TRBJ1-2; len: 13; abundance: -; d_gene: -
CDR3nt: TGTGCCAGCAGCTTAGCGACACTAGAAGTAGAGACCCAGTACTTC; CDR3aa: CASSLATLEVETQYF; v_gene: TRBV7-8; j_gene: TRBJ2-5; len: 15; abundance: -; d_gene: -
CDR3nt: TGTGCCAGCAGCCCCCCGAGAGGGAGCACTGAAGCTTTCTTT; CDR3aa: CASSPPRGSTEAFF; v_gene: TRBV6-5; j_gene: TRBJ1-1; len: 14; abundance: -; d_gene: -
CDR3nt: TGTGCCAGCAGACCGACAGGGATCTCTGAAGCTTTCTTT; CDR3aa: CASRPTGISEAFF; v_gene: TRBV3-1/TRBV3-2; j_gene: TRBJ1-1; len: 13; abundance: -; d_gene: TRBD1
CDR3nt: TGTGCCAGCAGCCTAACAGGGGTTGGCTACACCTTC; CDR3aa: CASSLTGVGYTF; v_gene: TRBV7-9; j_gene: TRBJ1-2; len: 12; abundance: -; d_gene: TRBD1
CDR3nt: TGTGCCAGCAGTGCGGCTGGGCCGCTGGAAGCTTTCTTT; CDR3aa: CASSAAGPLEAFF; v_gene: TRBV6-4; j_gene: TRBJ1-1; len: 13; abundance: -; d_gene: -
CDR3nt: TGTGCCAGCAGCACAGGGGGCGACTATGGCTACACCTTC; CDR3aa: CASSTGGDYGYTF; v_gene: TRBV5-4; j_gene: TRBJ1-2; len: 13; abundance: -; d_gene: TRBD1
CDR3nt: TGTGCCAGCAGCGTATCGCGGGGAGGCCCGGAGACCCAGTACTTC; CDR3aa: CASSVSRGGPETQYF; v_gene: TRBV9; j_gene: TRBJ2-5; len: 15; abundance: -; d_gene: -
CDR3nt: TGCGCCAGCAGCTTCCCCTCAGGGGGCATATCAGATACGCAGTATTTT; CDR3aa: CASSFPSGGISDTQYF; v_gene: TRBV5-1; j_gene: TRBJ2-3; len: 16; abundance: -; d_gene: TRBD1
CDR3nt: TGTGCCAGCAGCGTAGCAAATGAGCAGTTCTTC; CDR3aa: CASSVANEQFF; v_gene: TRBV9; j_gene: TRBJ2-1; len: 11; abundance: -; d_gene: -
CDR3nt: TGTGCCAGCAGCTTGGAGGCTAGCGGGAGGGAGACCCAGTACTTC; CDR3aa: CASSLEASGRETQYF; v_gene: TRBV5-4; j_gene: TRBJ2-5; len: 15; abundance: -; d_gene: TRBD2
CDR3nt: TGTGCCATCAGTGAGTCAGGGGGCACTGAAGCTTTCTTT; CDR3aa: CAISESGGTEAFF; v_gene: TRBV10-3; j_gene: TRBJ1-1; len: 13; abundance: few; d_gene: -
CDR3nt: TGTGCCAGCAGTCTAGGAAACTCTGGAAACACCATATATTTT; CDR3aa: CASSLGNSGNTIYF; v_gene: TRBV6-5; j_gene: TRBJ1-3; len: 14; abundance: -; d_gene: -
CDR3nt: TGTGCCAGCGAATATTCCGGGACAGGGAACTATGGCTACACCTTC; CDR3aa: CASEYSGTGNYGYTF; v_gene: TRBV6-5; j_gene: TRBJ1-2; len: 15; abundance: -; d_gene: TRBD1
CDR3nt: TGCGCCAGCAGCTTGCAGAGTCCTAGAGTAGCCCCCTATAACGAGCAGTACTTC; CDR3aa: CASSLQSPRVAPYNEQYF; v_gene: TRBV5-1; j_gene: TRBJ2-7; len: 18; abundance: -; d_gene: -
CDR3nt: TGTGCCAGCTCACTTTCCCGGGACTCTGAAGCTTTCTTT; CDR3aa: CASSLSRDSEAFF; v_gene: TRBV18; j_gene: TRBJ1-1; len: 13; abundance: -; d_gene: -
CDR3nt: TGTGCCAGCTCCGGACAGCAGCCAAACTATGGCTACACCTTC; CDR3aa: CASSGQQPNYGYTF; v_gene: TRBV18; j_gene: TRBJ1-2; len: 14; abundance: -; d_gene: -
CDR3nt: TGTGCCAGCAGGGAGCGGGAGACCGAGACCCAGTACTTC; CDR3aa: CASRERETETQYF; v_gene: TRBV27; j_gene: TRBJ2-5; len: 13; abundance: -; d_gene: TRBD2
CDR3nt: TGTGCCAGCAGCTCGGCCGGGAGGGCGGGCGAGCAGTACTTC; CDR3aa: CASSSAGRAGEQYF; v_gene: TRBV11-1; j_gene: TRBJ2-7; len: 14; abundance: -; d_gene: TRBD2
CDR3nt: TGTGCCAGCAGCCCAAAGTTACAGGGTGGACCCCTCCACTTT; CDR3aa: CASSPKLQGGPLHF; v_gene: TRBV28; j_gene: TRBJ1-6; len: 14; abundance: few; d_gene: -
CDR3nt: TGTGCCAGCAGTGACCTTGTGCCGGGATCCCGCTACACCTTC; CDR3aa: CASSDLVPGSRYTF; v_gene: TRBV6-1; j_gene: TRBJ1-2; len: 14; abundance: -; d_gene: -
CDR3nt: TGCGCCAGCAGCTTGGTAGTGTCGGGGTCCGGGGATGGCTACACCTTC; CDR3aa: CASSLVVSGSGDGYTF; v_gene: TRBV5-1; j_gene: TRBJ1-2; len: 16; abundance: -; d_gene: -
CDR3nt: TGCGCCAGCAGCTCCCGGGGACAGGGGGGAAATGAAAAACTGTTTTTT; CDR3aa: CASSSRGQGGNEKLFF; v_gene: TRBV5-1; j_gene: TRBJ1-4; len: 16; abundance: -; d_gene: TRBD1
CDR3nt: TGTGCCAGTAGTATGGCAGGGTGGCAGCCCCAGCATTTT; CDR3aa: CASSMAGWQPQHF; v_gene: TRBV19; j_gene: TRBJ1-5; len: 13; abundance: -; d_gene: -
CDR3nt: TGTGCCAGTAGTATGTTCGGGACAGCTTATAGCAATCAGCCCCAGCATTTT; CDR3aa: CASSMFGTAYSNQPQHF; v_gene: TRBV19; j_gene: TRBJ1-5; len: 17; abundance: -; d_gene: TRBD1
CDR3nt: TGTGCCAGCAGTCCCCGGTTGGGGTCGGGGGTTGAGCCCCAGCATTTT; CDR3aa: CASSPRLGSGVEPQHF; v_gene: TRBV28; j_gene: TRBJ1-5; len: 16; abundance: -; d_gene: -
CDR3nt: TGCGCCAGCAGCCAAGGCGGGGGGATTTCGGATACGCAGTATTTT; CDR3aa: CASSQGGGISDTQYF; v_gene: TRBV4-3; j_gene: TRBJ2-3; len: 15; abundance: -; d_gene: TRBD2
CDR3nt: TGTGCCAGCAGTTACGGGACTCCACCACCAGATACGCAGTATTTT; CDR3aa: CASSYGTPPPDTQYF; v_gene: TRBV6-6; j_gene: TRBJ2-3; len: 15; abundance: -; d_gene: -
CDR3nt: TGTGCCAGCAGCTTTACCGCCGGGGGGACGGGGAATTCACCCCTCCACTTT; CDR3aa: CASSFTAGGTGNSPLHF; v_gene: TRBV7-8; j_gene: TRBJ1-6; len: 17; abundance: few; d_gene: -
CDR3nt: TGTGCCAGCAGTTACACGCGGGGGATAGACAATGAGCAGTTCTTC; CDR3aa: CASSYTRGIDNEQFF; v_gene: TRBV6-5; j_gene: TRBJ2-1; len: 15; abundance: -; d_gene: TRBD2
CDR3nt: TGCGCCAGCAGCTTTTCCCAGGTATATGACTATGGCTACACCTTC; CDR3aa: CASSFSQVYDYGYTF; v_gene: TRBV5-1; j_gene: TRBJ1-2; len: 15; abundance: few; d_gene: -
CDR3nt: TGTGCCAGCAGCTTGCACCTAGCGGGGGGTATAGATACGCAGTATTTT; CDR3aa: CASSLHLAGGIDTQYF; v_gene: TRBV5-4; j_gene: TRBJ2-3; len: 16; abundance: few; d_gene: TRBD2
CDR3nt: TGTGCCAGTAGGGTTTGGGGCTTGAACACTGAAGCTTTCTTT; CDR3aa: CASRVWGLNTEAFF; v_gene: TRBV19; j_gene: TRBJ1-1; len: 14; abundance: -; d_gene: -
CDR3nt: TGTGCCAGCTCGTCCGGGACAGGGGGCCGTTCTGGAAACACCATATATTTT; CDR3aa: CASSSGTGGRSGNTIYF; v_gene: TRBV18; j_gene: TRBJ1-3; len: 17; abundance: -; d_gene: TRBD1
CDR3nt: TGTGCCAGCAGGGAAATGACAGGGGCAGGTGGCTACACCTTC; CDR3aa: CASREMTGAGGYTF; v_gene: TRBV6-4; j_gene: TRBJ1-2; len: 14; abundance: -; d_gene: TRBD1